Below are 9 T cell receptor beta chains sequenced from a single sample in a study of T cells after posttransplantation cyclophosphamide. Measured with immunoSEQ multiplex PCR; TCRdb has only the in-frame clones, and not every one. Of 15,000 to 20,000 clones detected, 85% appear once; the ten largest clones hold approximately 30%. Methotrexate plus calcineurin inhibitor accompanied controls' myeloablative marrow transplants; sampling was 1 year later. Here the sequenced sample was PBMCs, taken after allogeneic stem cell transplant with calcineurin inhibitor and methotrexate. These receptors all stem from a female patient aged 18-30 years who received an allogeneic stem cell transplant from an unrelated donor, was CMV-positive, and had acute and chronic GVHD. Some T cells may have come from the graft donor.

The rearrangement uses TRBV7-9 and TRBJ1-4; 7 nucleotides match TRBD1. The germline CDR1 and CDR2 sequences are SEHNR and FQNEAQ (reference sequence). The CDR3 is made up of 15 amino acids. Trimming removed 1 base from V and 4 bases from J; junction bases left unmatched: 3. CDR3: CASSLVGTDNEKLFF. CDR3 nucleotide sequence: TGTGCCAGCAGCTTAGTTGGGACAGATAATGAAAAACTGTTTTTT. Full variable domain (outside the CDR3, taken from reference TRBV7-9 and TRBJ1-4): DTGVSQNPRHKITKRGQNVTFRCDPISEHNRLYWYRQTLGQGPEFLTYFQNEAQLEKSRLLSDRFSAERPKGSFSTLEIQRTEQGDSAMYLCASSLVGTDNEKLFFGSGTQLSVL.

This clone was observed a single time. This chain links TRBV7-9 with TRBJ2-1, with D unclear. Trimming pared 0 bases from V and 7 bases from J, leaving 7 bases between. Per the germline V gene, CDR1 is SEHNR and CDR2 is FQNEAQ (reference sequence). This CDR3 has 13 residues. CDR3 nucleotides: TGTGCCAGCAGCTTAGCGCTTAGAAATGAGCAGTTCTTC. This translates into CASSLALRNEQFF.

This chain uses TRBV19 with TRBJ1-4; a possible D gene is TRBD1 (5 bases). The CDR3 extends over 14 amino acids. V was trimmed by 7 bases and J by 8 bases, leaving 17 bases between them. Germline lookup yields CDR1 LNHDA and CDR2 SQIVND (reference sequence). The CDR3 bases are TGTGCCAGTAAGAGCCGGGACTACGTCGAAAAACTGTTTTTT. Translated: CASKSRDYVEKLFF.

This chain connects TRBV27 to TRBJ1-2; unclear D gene. The CDR3 contains 13 residues. V gave up 7 bases and J gave up 0 bases, with 9 bases separating them. The germline CDR1 and CDR2 sequences are MNHEY and SMNVEV (reference sequence). The CDR3 nucleotides are TGTGCCAGCACAGACACCCCTAACTATGGCTACACCTTC. This sequence encodes CASTDTPNYGYTF.

The chain employs TRBV2 and TRBJ2-3; 7 nucleotides agree with TRBD1. V trimming: 8 bases; J trimming: 2 bases; junction bases outside the gene matches: 10. This CDR3 region has 15 residues. Per the germline V gene, CDR1 is SNHLY and CDR2 is FYNNEI. CDR3 nucleotide sequence: TGTGCCAGCGAGTACTCACAGGGGAACACAGATACGCAGTATTTT. It translates to CASEYSQGNTDTQYF.

The chain uses TRBV18 and TRBJ1-1, with D hard to call. CDR3 size: 16 residues. V was trimmed by 2 bases and J by 0 bases, leaving 13 bases between them. Germline V gene sequence: CDR1 KGHSH, CDR2 LQKENI. CDR3 in amino acids: CASSPWIGEMNTEAFF. CDR3 DNA sequence: TGTGCCAGCTCACCATGGATCGGGGAAATGAACACTGAAGCTTTCTTT.

V usage is TRBV5-1 and J usage is TRBJ2-3; TRBD2 might be the D (6 bases). CDR1 and CDR2 (germline): SGHRS, YFSETQ. V was pared by 0 bases and J by 2 bases, with 19 bases between. This CDR3 region has 18 residues. The CDR3 coding sequence is TGCGCCAGCAGCTTGGGCCTTCCCCTAGCGATAGACACAGATACGCAGTATTTT. Translated: CASSLGLPLAIDTDTQYF.

This chain connects TRBV29-1 to TRBJ2-7; 9 nucleotides agree with TRBD1. This CDR3 is built from 13 residues. Trimming took 5 bases from V and 2 from J; bases not matched to a gene: 4. Per germline, CDR1 SQVTM and CDR2 ANQGSEA. The chain's CDR3 is CSVTRDRAYEQYF. The CDR3 bases are TGCAGCGTTACCCGGGACAGGGCCTACGAGCAGTACTTC.

The chain joins TRBV5-8 to TRBJ2-5, with D unresolved. This CDR3 has 14 residues. The V and J ends lost 2 bases and 1 base respectively, with 9 bases between them. Germline-derived CDR1 and CDR2 are SGHTS and YDEGEE. CDR3 sequence: CASSLIPSQETQYF. The CDR3 bases are TGTGCCAGCAGCTTAATCCCTAGCCAAGAGACCCAGTACTTC.